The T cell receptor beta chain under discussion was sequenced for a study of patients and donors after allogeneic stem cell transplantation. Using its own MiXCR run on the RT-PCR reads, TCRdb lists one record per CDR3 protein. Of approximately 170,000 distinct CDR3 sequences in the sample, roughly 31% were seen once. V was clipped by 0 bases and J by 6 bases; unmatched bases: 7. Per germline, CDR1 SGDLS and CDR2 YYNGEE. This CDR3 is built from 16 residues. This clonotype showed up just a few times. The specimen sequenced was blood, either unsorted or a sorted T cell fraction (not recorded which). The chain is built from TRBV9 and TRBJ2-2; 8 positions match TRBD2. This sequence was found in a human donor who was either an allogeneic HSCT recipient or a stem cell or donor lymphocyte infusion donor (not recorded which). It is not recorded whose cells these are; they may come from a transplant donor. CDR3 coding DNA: TGTGCCAGCAGCGTAGCCCAGCGGGAGCCCTCCGGGGAGCTGTTTTTT. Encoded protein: CASSVAQREPSGELFF.